These 32 T cell receptor beta chains came from one sample sequenced in a study of shared clonotypes between healthy human individuals. Clones were read by immunoSEQ multiplex PCR, and TCRdb kept only the in-frame ones, dropping some. The sample has a few million clones; around 90% are singletons. Input material: naive CD4+ T cells sorted from blood. Subset indicated: CD45RA+ positively selected. The origin of the receptors is a man aged 18 to 30 in good health.

The chain carries TRBV6-6 and TRBJ1-6, with 8 bases fitting TRBD1. V was clipped by 6 bases and J by 7 bases; unmatched bases: 8. Germline CDR1 MNHNY, CDR2 SVGAGI (reference sequence). The CDR3 covers 15 residues. The CDR3 protein is CASSPQGQANSPLHF. The CDR3 DNA follows: TGTGCCAGCAGCCCTCAGGGACAGGCAAATTCACCCCTCCACTTT.

This clone was seen once. The chain combines TRBV7-3 with TRBJ2-7; unclear D gene. V was shortened by 3 bases and J by 5 bases, with 11 bases between the two germline ends. Germline V gene data show CDR1 as SGHTA and CDR2 as FQGTGA. This CDR3 is built from 13 residues. Here the CDR3 DNA reads TGTGCCAGCAGCTTGGGCCTTAAGGACGAGCAGTACTTC. This codes for CASSLGLKDEQYF.

The chain recombines TRBV30 with TRBJ2-3; perhaps TRBD2 as D (6 bases). The CDR3 extends over 14 amino acids. V lost 4 bases, J lost 4 bases, and 15 bases lay in between. CDR1 is GTSNPN and CDR2 is SVGIG in the germline V gene (reference sequence). The CDR3 region has the DNA TGTGCCTGGACGAGGGGTACGGGAGCAGATACGCAGTATTTT. Translated, it gives CAWTRGTGADTQYF.

This clone occurred a few times. The CDR3 region is CASSIDRSNGYTF. In DNA, the CDR3 is TGTGCCAGTAGTATAGATCGTTCTAATGGCTACACCTTC. The V call is TRBV19, the J call TRBJ1-2; D unclear. The CDR3 length is 13 residues. Trimming pared 0 bases from V and 6 bases from J, leaving 8 bases between. In germline, CDR1 is LNHDA, CDR2 SQIVND (reference sequence).

The chain uses TRBV5-8 and TRBJ1-6; 9 bases align to TRBD1. J was trimmed by 9 bases and V by 4 bases; bases with no gene match: 8. The germline CDR1 and CDR2 sequences are SGHTS and YDEGEE. This CDR3 spans 15 amino acids. The CDR3 sequence is CASSRGQGLGSPLHF. CDR3 sequence (DNA): TGTGCCAGCAGCCGCGGACAGGGGCTGGGTTCACCCCTCCACTTT.

The chain carries TRBV5-6 and TRBJ2-1; D is undetermined. CDR3 length equals 15 residues. Germline-derived CDR1 and CDR2 are SGHDT and YYEEEE. The V end was cut by 0 bases, the J end by 7 bases, with 14 bases between. The CDR3 is CASSLVRAFGNEQFF. The CDR3 DNA is TGTGCCAGCAGCTTGGTACGGGCCTTCGGGAATGAGCAGTTCTTC.

This chain joins TRBV30 and TRBJ1-5; D gene ambiguous. The CDR3 has 16 residues. Per the germline V gene, CDR1 is GTSNPN and CDR2 is SVGIG (reference sequence). V lost 3 bases to trimming and J lost 2 bases, with 17 bases between them. This CDR3 is CAWRGPLGNGNQPQHF. The CDR3 region has the DNA TGTGCCTGGAGGGGCCCCTTGGGTAATGGCAATCAGCCCCAGCATTTT.

This sequence joins TRBV7-9 and TRBJ1-2; TRBD1 matches 8 bases. The CDR3 contains 14 residues. The ends lost 11 bases at V and 4 bases at J; junction bases unmatched: 12. The germline gives CDR1 SEHNR, CDR2 FQNEAQ (reference sequence). The CDR3 nucleotides are TGTGCCGCCGGGCAGGGGGCCGAACTCTATGGCTACACCTTC. Protein product: CAAGQGAELYGYTF.

The chain is built from TRBV5-1 and TRBJ1-3, with D possibly being TRBD1 (6 bases). The V end was cut by 4 bases, the J end by 2 bases, with 16 bases between. Germline CDR1 SGHRS, CDR2 YFSETQ. The CDR3 is made up of 16 amino acids. The CDR3 DNA reads as TGCGCCAGCAGCGTAACAGGGTACCAGGCTGGAAACACCATATATTTT. It yields the protein CASSVTGYQAGNTIYF.

The genes are TRBV18 and TRBJ2-3, with D unresolved. Germline V gene lookup returns CDR1 KGHSH and CDR2 LQKENI. V lost 0 bases, J lost 3 bases, and 10 bases lay in between. The CDR3 consists of 15 residues. CDR3 region: CASSPPIRATDTQYF. The CDR3 DNA sequence: TGTGCCAGCTCACCACCGATACGCGCTACAGATACGCAGTATTTT.

This clone was recorded only once. DNA of the CDR3: TGTGCGTCCTCAGAAGAGGTGGGGGACAGGTGGGGTGAAAAACTGTTTTTT. Its protein product is CASSEEVGDRWGEKLFF. The chain couples TRBV2 to TRBJ1-4; 8 positions match TRBD1. Per the germline V gene, CDR1 is SNHLY and CDR2 is FYNNEI. This CDR3 spans 17 amino acids.

Worth noting for this clone: This sample also contains other DNA sequences that code for the same CDR3. The chain joins TRBV5-1 to TRBJ1-2; D call uncertain. Looked up from germline, CDR1 is SGHRS and CDR2 is YFSETQ. The CDR3 covers 12 residues. Trimming stripped 0 bases from V and 3 bases from J, with 3 bases between. The CDR3 bases are TGCGCCAGCAGCTTGGGTGACTATGGCTACACCTTC. Its translation is CASSLGDYGYTF.

The V and J genes are TRBV27 and TRBJ2-3, with D hard to call. The V gene lost 5 bases and the J gene lost 4 bases, with 10 bases spanning the gap. This CDR3 has 13 amino acids. Per germline, CDR1 MNHEY and CDR2 SMNVEV (reference sequence). The CDR3 DNA follows: TGTGCCAGCAGTGGCTTCCTCGCAGATACGCAGTATTTT. This encodes CASSGFLADTQYF.

This clone was found once. The gene calls are TRBV5-1 and TRBJ1-1; 8 nucleotides align to TRBD1. The CDR3 spans 14 residues. Germline CDR1 SGHRS, CDR2 YFSETQ. V trimming: 2 bases; J trimming: 6 bases; junction bases outside the gene matches: 6. The CDR3 sequence: CASSLGQGGSEAFF. The CDR3, as DNA: TGCGCCAGCAGCTTAGGACAGGGTGGATCTGAAGCTTTCTTT.

The chain uses TRBV6-5 and TRBJ1-3; tentative D call: TRBD1 (5 bases). The CDR3 length is 15 residues. From germline, CDR1 is MNHEY and CDR2 SVGAGI. V was shortened by 3 bases and J by 3 bases, with 12 bases between the two germline ends. The CDR3 DNA reads as TGTGCCAGCAGTTATTCAGGGTCGGGTGGAAACACCATATATTTT. It encodes CASSYSGSGGNTIYF.

A remark on this clone: At the DNA level, this CDR3 is encoded by other sequences in the same sample as well. J is TRBJ1-4 and V is TRBV20-1, with D unclear. The CDR3 runs 10 residues. Looked up from germline, CDR1 is DFQATT and CDR2 is SNEGSKA (reference sequence). Deletions cut 0 bases from V and 8 bases from J, with 1 base between. CDR3 amino acids: CSARDEKLFF. CDR3 in DNA: TGCAGTGCTAGAGACGAAAAACTGTTTTTT.

V is TRBV30 and J is TRBJ2-5; D is unclear. The germline V gene encodes CDR1 GTSNPN and CDR2 SVGIG (reference sequence). The CDR3 contains 14 residues. Trimming removed 0 bases from V and 5 bases from J, with 13 bases in between. Here the CDR3 reads CAWSVGSSAETQYF. The CDR3 DNA follows: TGTGCCTGGAGTGTAGGGTCCAGCGCCGAGACCCAGTACTTC.

The chain has TRBV5-1 and TRBJ2-3; D not resolved. The CDR3 runs 14 residues. In germline, CDR1 is SGHRS, CDR2 YFSETQ. Trimming stripped 0 bases from V and 2 bases from J, with 7 bases between. The CDR3 DNA sequence: TGCGCCAGCAGCTTGGCAGACATCACAGATACGCAGTATTTT. Its translation: CASSLADITDTQYF.

This clone was observed once. V and J are TRBV6-5 and TRBJ2-5; 11 bases align to TRBD2. The CDR3 is 14 amino acids. Trimming at V came to 6 bases and at J to 3 bases, leaving 3 bases not matched to a gene. CDR1 MNHEY and CDR2 SVGAGI come from the germline V gene. The CDR3 DNA follows: TGTGCCAGCAGGCCACTAGCGGGAGAAGAGACCCAGTACTTC. Amino acids: CASRPLAGEETQYF.

The CDR3 region has the DNA TGTGCCAGCAGCTTGACTAGCGGGAGTTATGAGCAGTTCTTC. Encoded protein: CASSLTSGSYEQFF. The rearrangement links TRBV7-9 to TRBJ2-1, with 12 bases matching TRBD2. Trimming at V came to 3 bases and at J to 8 bases, leaving 2 bases not matched to a gene. Germline CDR1 reads SEHNR; CDR2 reads FQNEAQ (reference sequence). This CDR3 contains 14 residues. The whole variable domain, filled in from reference TRBV7-9 and TRBJ2-1, reads DTGVSQNPRHKITKRGQNVTFRCDPISEHNRLYWYRQTLGQGPEFLTYFQNEAQLEKSRLLSDRFSAERPKGSFSTLEIQRTEQGDSAMYLCASSLTSGSYEQFFGPGTRLTVL.

This clone is a singleton in its sample. The V call is TRBV4-3, the J call TRBJ2-3; D may be TRBD2 (5 bases). CDR3 length: 15 amino acids. CDR1 and CDR2 (germline): LGHNA, YSLEER. Trimming took off 3 bases at V and 2 bases at J, with 12 bases between the two ends. CDR3 sequence: CASSHTSSPTDTQYF. CDR3 DNA: TGCGCCAGCAGCCACACTAGTTCCCCCACAGATACGCAGTATTTT.

The chain carries TRBV25-1 and TRBJ2-7, with TRBD1 identical over 8 bases. CDR1 and CDR2 from the germline V gene are MGHDK and SYGVNS. Trimming at V came to 7 bases and at J to 5 bases, leaving 10 bases not matched to a gene. The CDR3 covers 14 residues. The CDR3 region is CASTATGASDEQYF. CDR3 coding DNA: TGTGCCAGCACGGCGACAGGGGCTAGCGACGAGCAGTACTTC.

Details on this clone: Other DNA sequences of this sample code for an identical CDR3. The chain combines TRBV19 with TRBJ1-2, with D perhaps matching TRBD1 (5 bases). The V end was cut by 6 bases, the J end by 4 bases, with 15 bases between. This CDR3 comprises 14 residues. Per the germline V gene, CDR1 is LNHDA and CDR2 is SQIVND (reference sequence). In nucleotides, the CDR3 is TGTGCCAGTAGCAGGGACGGACTCATCTATGGCTACACCTTC. Encoded protein: CASSRDGLIYGYTF.

The chain is built from TRBV9 and TRBJ2-2; D possibly corresponds to TRBD2 (5 bases). Trimming left V 2 bases short and J 0 bases short, with 11 bases between. Germline CDR1 and CDR2: SGDLS and YYNGEE. The CDR3 loop spans 16 amino acids. CDR3 nucleotides: TGTGCCAGCAGCGTGGGAGCGGTCGCGAACACCGGGGAGCTGTTTTTT. Amino acid sequence: CASSVGAVANTGELFF.

Only one count was recorded for this clone. The CDR3 protein is CASSSPYRSTEAFF. DNA for the CDR3: TGTGCCAGCAGTTCCCCCTACAGAAGCACTGAAGCTTTCTTT. The chain recombines TRBV28 with TRBJ1-1; D ambiguous. Germline-derived CDR1 and CDR2 are MDHEN and SYDVKM. Trimming removed 4 bases at V and 4 bases at J, with 13 bases between. This CDR3 has 14 residues.

The chain links TRBV18 to TRBJ2-1, with 12 bases fitting TRBD2. This CDR3 has 14 residues. CDR1 KGHSH and CDR2 LQKENI come from the germline V gene. V gave up 6 bases and J gave up 12 bases; unmatched junction bases: 9. For the CDR3, the DNA is TGTGCCAGCTCCCTGGAGACTAGCGGGAGTTCGCAGTTCTTC. Protein product: CASSLETSGSSQFF.

The chain combines TRBV9 with TRBJ2-3; D ambiguous. Germline V gene data show CDR1 as SGDLS and CDR2 as YYNGEE. The CDR3 consists of 11 residues. The V gene lost 7 bases and the J gene lost 4 bases, with 7 bases spanning the gap. CDR3: CASGRSDTQYF. DNA of the CDR3: TGTGCCAGCGGCCGTTCAGATACGCAGTATTTT. Using reference TRBV9 and TRBJ2-3 for the parts outside the CDR3, the full variable domain is DSGVTQTPKHLITATGQRVTLRCSPRSGDLSVYWYQQSLDQGLQFLIQYYNGEERAKGNILERFSAQQFPDLHSELNLSSLELGDSALYFCASGRSDTQYFGPGTRLTVL.

The V gene is TRBV28, the J gene TRBJ1-5; the D is unclear. The V end lost 6 bases, the J end lost 5 bases, and 17 bases lay between the germline ends. This CDR3 comprises 15 residues. CDR1 MDHEN and CDR2 SYDVKM come from the germline V gene. Here the CDR3 reads CASSSSSYTDQPQHF. CDR3 nucleotides: TGTGCCAGCAGCTCATCTTCTTATACGGATCAGCCCCAGCATTTT.

Turning to this clone: This CDR3 is missing its conserved last phenylalanine or tryptophan, likely due to a read error. V and J are TRBV9 and TRBJ1-1; D unclear. V was shortened by 0 bases and J by 0 bases, with 3 bases between the two germline ends. The germline gives CDR1 SGDLS, CDR2 YYNGEE. This CDR3 has 13 residues. This CDR3 is CASSVEVNTEAFL. CDR3 bases: TGTGCCAGCAGCGTAGAGGTGAACACTGAAGCTTTCTTA.

This chain connects TRBV6-5 to TRBJ2-5, with D perhaps TRBD1 or TRBD2 (5 bases each). Per the germline V gene, CDR1 is MNHEY and CDR2 is SVGAGI. The CDR3 covers 15 residues. V was shortened by 2 bases and J by 11 bases, with 21 bases between the two germline ends. The CDR3 sequence is CASSYPREGVEEQYF. CDR3 in DNA: TGTGCCAGCAGTTACCCCAGGGAAGGCGTGGAGGAGCAGTACTTC.

The count of this clone is one. CDR3 region: CASSPPTDDQPQHF. For the CDR3, the DNA is TGTGCCAGCTCACCACCCACCGACGATCAGCCCCAGCATTTT. The chain is built from TRBV18 and TRBJ1-5; D gene unclear. Trimming removed 0 bases from V and 5 bases from J, with 8 bases in between. Germline V lookup: CDR1 KGHSH, CDR2 LQKENI. This CDR3 contains 14 residues.

The gene calls are TRBV11-2 and TRBJ2-5; D remains ambiguous. CDR1 SGHAT and CDR2 FQNNGV come from the germline V gene. This CDR3 region has 14 residues. V was pared by 0 bases and J by 7 bases, with 12 bases between. This CDR3 is CASSLDRLSGTQYF. The DNA of the CDR3 is TGTGCCAGCAGCTTAGATCGGTTGTCGGGGACCCAGTACTTC. The complete variable domain, with remaining parts taken from reference TRBV11-2 and TRBJ2-5, reads EAGVAQSPRYKIIEKRQSVAFWCNPISGHATLYWYQQILGQGPKLLIQFQNNGVVDDSQLPKDRFSAERLKGVDSTLKIQPAKLEDSAVYLCASSLDRLSGTQYFGPGTRLLVL.